A single sample gave rise to the 31 T cell receptor beta chains below, sequenced in a study of OX40 agonist ivuxolimab in advanced cancers. Sequencing was performed with immunoSEQ multiplex PCR; in TCRdb, only in-frame clones are kept and a portion is missing. This table holds fewer than 20,000 clones, about nine tenths found once. The starting material was CD4+ or CD8+ T cells sorted from blood, obtained in a trial of the OX40 agonist ivuxolimab. These receptors were collected from an adult with an advanced solid tumor such as melanoma, head and neck, liver or kidney cancer.

This sequence joins TRBV6-5 and TRBJ1-2; 7 bases are shared with TRBD1. The CDR3 covers 13 residues. V lost 6 bases, J lost 4 bases, and 5 bases stayed unmatched. The germline V gene encodes CDR1 MNHEY and CDR2 SVGAGI. The CDR3: CASSMDRIYGYTF. CDR3 coding DNA: TGTGCCAGCAGCATGGACAGGATCTATGGCTACACCTTC.

CDR3 in amino acids: CSVGLGVYGYTF. The CDR3 DNA reads as TGCAGCGTTGGGTTAGGGGTCTATGGCTACACCTTC. The chain links TRBV29-1 to TRBJ1-2; D possibly corresponds to TRBD1 (5 bases). The germline V gene has CDR1 SQVTM and CDR2 ANQGSEA. V was cut by 4 bases and J by 4 bases, with 10 bases left in between. This CDR3 has 12 amino acids.

This clone was detected only once. The CDR3 DNA sequence: TGCGCCAGCAGCCGACTTGTTGCGGCCAAAAACATTCAGTACTTC. Its protein is CASSRLVAAKNIQYF. The chain employs TRBV4-1 and TRBJ2-4, with D hard to call. Trimming left V 4 bases short and J 1 base short, with 11 bases between. Germline values: CDR1 MGHRA, CDR2 YSYEKL. The CDR3 contains 15 residues.

This sequence joins TRBV4-3 and TRBJ2-1; TRBD2 matches at 9 bases. The CDR3 loop spans 16 amino acids. After removal of 0 bases from V and 4 bases from J, the junction contained 4 bases not matched to a gene. Germline values: CDR1 LGHNA, CDR2 YSLEER. In nucleotides, the CDR3 is TGCGCCAGCAGCCAAGATCCCAGCGGGAGGTACAATGAGCAGTTCTTC. It yields the protein CASSQDPSGRYNEQFF.

The chain has TRBV11-3 and TRBJ2-1, with D unclear. This CDR3 has 12 amino acids. Germline V gene lookup returns CDR1 SGHNT and CDR2 YENEEA. The V end was cut by 0 bases, the J end by 6 bases, with 3 bases between. The CDR3 reads CASSLDFNEQFF. Written as DNA, the CDR3 is TGTGCCAGCAGCTTAGACTTCAATGAGCAGTTCTTC.

The chain has TRBV5-1 and TRBJ2-7; D unresolved. Germline-derived CDR1 and CDR2 are SGHRS and YFSETQ. This CDR3 has 14 amino acids. V gave up 4 bases and J gave up 6 bases, with 17 bases separating them. In nucleotides, the CDR3 is TGCGCCAGCAGCCCGGTGAGGCTAGGCTCCGAGCAGTACTTC. It specifies CASSPVRLGSEQYF.

This clone appeared a single time. The chain employs TRBV5-1 and TRBJ2-1; TRBD2 is a possible D gene (6 bases). Trimming removed 0 bases from V and 4 bases from J, with 11 bases in between. This CDR3 is 15 amino acids long. The V gene's germline CDR1 is SGHRS and CDR2 YFSETQ. CDR3 in DNA: TGCGCCAGCAGCTTGGCAGGTAGCGGTTACAATGAGCAGTTCTTC. Translation gives CASSLAGSGYNEQFF. Filled out from reference TRBV5-1 and TRBJ2-1, the complete variable domain reads KAGVTQTPRYLIKTRGQQVTLSCSPISGHRSVSWYQQTPGQGLQFLFEYFSETQRNKGNFPGRFSGRQFSNSRSEMNVSTLELGDSALYLCASSLAGSGYNEQFFGPGTRLTVL.

The CDR3 nucleotides read TGTGCCAGCAGTTACGGAGGGGCAGGGACCTACGAGCAGTACTTC. Its translation is CASSYGGAGTYEQYF. This chain joins TRBV6-5 and TRBJ2-7; D possibly corresponds to TRBD2 (6 bases). CDR1 MNHEY and CDR2 SVGAGI come from the germline V gene. CDR3 length equals 15 residues. Deletions cut 2 bases from V and 2 bases from J, with 13 bases between.

V and J are TRBV7-2 and TRBJ1-2, with 9 bases matching TRBD1. With 5 bases clipped from V and 4 bases from J, the junction kept 11 bases outside the gene matches. Germline loops: CDR1 SGHTA, CDR2 FQGNSA. The CDR3 length is 16 residues. The CDR3 spells CASSQIGTGHGYGYTF. Here the CDR3 DNA reads TGTGCCAGCAGCCAAATAGGGACAGGGCACGGCTATGGCTACACCTTC. The complete variable domain, with remaining parts taken from reference TRBV7-2 and TRBJ1-2, reads GAGVSQSPSNKVTEKGKDVELRCDPISGHTALYWYRQSLGQGLEFLIYFQGNSAPDKSGLPSDRFSAERTGGSVSTLTIQRTQQEDSAVYLCASSQIGTGHGYGYTFGSGTRLTVV.

V and J are TRBV5-6 and TRBJ2-4; 8 nucleotides agree with TRBD1. The J segment lost 1 base and the V segment lost 7 bases, leaving 4 bases of the junction unmatched. This CDR3 spans 14 amino acids. Per germline, CDR1 SGHDT and CDR2 YYEEEE. Here the CDR3 DNA reads TGTGCCAGCGGGACAGGTACCGCCAAAAACATTCAGTACTTC. It encodes CASGTGTAKNIQYF. Using reference TRBV5-6 and TRBJ2-4 for the parts outside the CDR3, the full variable domain is DAGVTQSPTHLIKTRGQQVTLRCSPKSGHDTVSWYQQALGQGPQFIFQYYEEEERQRGNFPDRFSGHQFPNYSSELNVNALLLGDSALYLCASGTGTAKNIQYFGAGTRLSVL.

The CDR3 sequence is CASSATGLPGELFF. Here the CDR3 DNA reads TGTGCCAGCAGCGCAACAGGGCTACCCGGGGAGCTGTTTTTT. The chain carries TRBV9 and TRBJ2-2; a possible D gene is TRBD1 (6 bases). With 3 bases removed from V and 6 bases from J, the gap between germline ends came to 12 bases. The germline V gene has CDR1 SGDLS and CDR2 YYNGEE. This CDR3 contains 14 residues. Full variable domain (rest looked up from reference TRBV9 and TRBJ2-2): DSGVTQTPKHLITATGQRVTLRCSPRSGDLSVYWYQQSLDQGLQFLIQYYNGEERAKGNILERFSAQQFPDLHSELNLSSLELGDSALYFCASSATGLPGELFFGEGSRLTVL.

The rearrangement joins TRBV7-9 to TRBJ2-5; D could derive from TRBD1 or TRBD2 (6 bases each). V lost 5 bases, J lost 5 bases, and 21 bases lay in between. Germline V gene sequence: CDR1 SEHNR, CDR2 FQNEAQ (reference sequence). There are 16 residues in the CDR3. The chain's CDR3 is CASSPPGAGYAETQYF. CDR3 nucleotide sequence: TGTGCCAGCAGCCCCCCGGGGGCGGGATATGCGGAGACCCAGTACTTC.

This clone was detected once. CDR3: CSVWTSGMAGANVLTF. In DNA form, the CDR3 reads TGCAGCGTCTGGACTAGCGGGATGGCTGGGGCCAACGTCCTGACTTTC. The chain couples TRBV29-1 to TRBJ2-6, with 12 bases fitting TRBD2. The CDR3 spans 16 residues. Unmatched junction bases numbered 5, after V lost 6 bases and J lost 2 bases. CDR1 and CDR2 (germline): SQVTM, ANQGSEA.

V gene TRBV9 combines with J gene TRBJ2-6, with 7 bases that match TRBD1. The CDR3 totals 18 residues. Germline lookup yields CDR1 SGDLS and CDR2 YYNGEE. The ends lost 0 bases at V and 0 bases at J; junction bases unmatched: 6. The chain's CDR3 is CASSVGQGVNSGANVLTF. The CDR3, as DNA: TGTGCCAGCAGCGTAGGGCAGGGGGTCAACTCTGGGGCCAACGTCCTGACTTTC. Together with reference TRBV9 and TRBJ2-6, the CDR3 gives the full variable domain: DSGVTQTPKHLITATGQRVTLRCSPRSGDLSVYWYQQSLDQGLQFLIQYYNGEERAKGNILERFSAQQFPDLHSELNLSSLELGDSALYFCASSVGQGVNSGANVLTFGAGSRLTVL.

The gene calls are TRBV4-1 and TRBJ2-5; the match to TRBD1 covers 7 bases. Per the germline V gene, CDR1 is MGHRA and CDR2 is YSYEKL. There are 15 residues in the CDR3. V was pared by 3 bases and J by 4 bases, with 8 bases of the junction left unmatched. The CDR3 region is CASSHLTGMGETQYF. The DNA for the CDR3 is TGCGCCAGCAGCCACCTGACAGGGATGGGAGAGACCCAGTACTTC.

This chain uses TRBV6-1 with TRBJ1-5, with D possibly matching TRBD1 (6 bases). The CDR3 totals 16 residues. Trimming stripped 6 bases from V and 2 bases from J, with 17 bases between. Germline V gene sequence: CDR1 MNHNS, CDR2 SASEGT. In DNA, the CDR3 is TGTGCCAGCAGAGAAAAATCAGGGGTTGGCAATCAGCCCCAGCATTTT. This gives the protein CASREKSGVGNQPQHF.

V usage is TRBV7-9 and J usage is TRBJ2-3; TRBD2 aligns across 9 bases. Trimming removed 6 bases from V and 0 bases from J; junction bases left unmatched: 10. The CDR3 extends over 17 amino acids. Germline-derived CDR1 and CDR2 are SEHNR and FQNEAQ (reference sequence). The CDR3 spells CASSSPRLAESTDTQYF. CDR3 bases: TGTGCCAGCAGTTCACCCCGACTAGCGGAAAGCACAGATACGCAGTATTTT.

CDR3 DNA: TGTGCCAGCAGCTTAGGTAGCGGCACCGGGGAGCTGTTTTTT. Translation gives CASSLGSGTGELFF. The chain recombines TRBV7-9 with TRBJ2-2, with a tentative D call TRBD2 (6 bases). Germline V gene sequence: CDR1 SEHNR, CDR2 FQNEAQ (reference sequence). There are 14 residues in the CDR3. V lost 1 base and J 4 bases, leaving 7 bases between the germline ends. Full variable domain (outside the CDR3, taken from reference TRBV7-9 and TRBJ2-2): DTGVSQNPRHKITKRGQNVTFRCDPISEHNRLYWYRQTLGQGPEFLTYFQNEAQLEKSRLLSDRFSAERPKGSFSTLEIQRTEQGDSAMYLCASSLGSGTGELFFGEGSRLTVL.

The genes are TRBV12-5 and TRBJ2-3; 8 bases are a match to TRBD2. J was trimmed by 0 bases and V by 3 bases; bases with no gene match: 5. CDR3 length: 16 residues. Germline V gene data show CDR1 as LGHNT and CDR2 as FRNRAP. The CDR3 coding sequence is TGTGCTAGTGGTTTATTAGCGGGGACTAGCACAGATACGCAGTATTTT. It specifies CASGLLAGTSTDTQYF.

The V gene is TRBV27, the J gene TRBJ1-5; no clear D. Per the germline V gene, CDR1 is MNHEY and CDR2 is SMNVEV (reference sequence). V was clipped by 3 bases and J by 2 bases, with 8 bases between them. This CDR3 is built from 14 residues. CDR3 residues: CASSLNPGNQPQHF. The CDR3 nucleotides are TGTGCCAGCAGTTTGAATCCGGGCAATCAGCCCCAGCATTTT.

As DNA, the CDR3 is TGTGCCAGCTCACCACCTTTAGACAGGTTCGGCCTCTATGGCTACACCTTC. Translating it yields CASSPPLDRFGLYGYTF. The gene calls are TRBV18 and TRBJ1-2, with TRBD1 as a possible D gene (6 bases). The CDR3 covers 17 residues. CDR1 and CDR2 from the germline V gene are KGHSH and LQKENI. Trimming stripped 0 bases from V and 4 bases from J, with 18 bases between.

V gene TRBV4-1 combines with J gene TRBJ2-2, with D perhaps TRBD1 (6 bases). CDR1 and CDR2 (germline): MGHRA, YSYEKL. Trimming took off 3 bases at V and 7 bases at J, with 15 bases between the two ends. The CDR3 consists of 15 residues. The CDR3 reads CASSHRQVEGGELFF. CDR3 DNA sequence: TGCGCCAGCAGCCACCGACAGGTCGAGGGCGGGGAGCTGTTTTTT.

The chain employs TRBV25-1 and TRBJ2-5, with 11 bases matching TRBD1. The CDR3 runs 16 residues. The germline V gene has CDR1 MGHDK and CDR2 SYGVNS. V shed 7 bases, J shed 4 bases, and the junction held 11 bases outside the gene matches. The CDR3 nucleotides are TGTGCCAGCATGGCCGACCCCGGGACAGGGGGAGAGACCCAGTACTTC. Translating gives CASMADPGTGGETQYF.

The rearrangement links TRBV7-6 to TRBJ2-3; D gene unclear. This CDR3 is 16 amino acids long. Germline V gives CDR1 SGHVS, CDR2 FNYEAQ. Trimming cost V 0 bases and J 5 bases, with 15 bases left between them. The CDR3 DNA reads as TGTGCCAGCAGCTTAGCGGTTTTGGTAGTACAAGATACGCAGTATTTT. This codes for CASSLAVLVVQDTQYF.

This clone is medium-sized within its sample. The chain links TRBV6-1 to TRBJ2-7; D uncertain. The V end lost 1 base, the J end lost 6 bases, and 19 bases lay between the germline ends. From germline, CDR1 is MNHNS and CDR2 SASEGT. The CDR3 is made up of 16 amino acids. CDR3 amino acids: CASSEVVSAPLSEQYF. In nucleotides, the CDR3 is TGTGCCAGCAGTGAAGTGGTCAGTGCTCCATTATCCGAGCAGTACTTC.

The rearrangement links TRBV2 to TRBJ2-5; 14 bases map to TRBD2. This CDR3 is 18 amino acids long. Germline-derived CDR1 and CDR2 are SNHLY and FYNNEI. The V gene end was trimmed by 7 bases and the J gene end by 2 bases; junction bases not matched to a gene: 12. CDR3 sequence reads: CASKPGLAGGGDQETQYF. The CDR3 bases are TGTGCCAGCAAACCCGGACTAGCGGGAGGAGGGGATCAAGAGACCCAGTACTTC.

The count of this clone is one. A junction boundary mismatches the germline segment, possibly from a read error. Other nucleotide sequences from this sample produce the same CDR3. The chain uses TRBV5-4 and TRBJ2-2; D is possibly TRBD1 or TRBD2 (5 bases each). This CDR3 comprises 16 residues. Germline V lookup: CDR1 SGHNT, CDR2 YYREEE (reference sequence). The CDR3 DNA sequence: TGTGCCAGCAGCTTGATAGGGTCCTACGGGGCCGGAGAGCTGTTTTTT. Protein product: CASSLIGSYGAGELFF.

The chain recombines TRBV6-6 with TRBJ2-5; either TRBD1 or TRBD2 may supply D (6 bases each). This CDR3 comprises 13 residues. V dropped 5 bases and J dropped 5 bases, with 12 bases sitting between them. In germline, CDR1 is MNHNY, CDR2 SVGAGI (reference sequence). CDR3 protein: CASSTSGAETQYF. The CDR3 region has the DNA TGTGCCAGCAGTACCTCGGGGGCTGAGACCCAGTACTTC.

This clone turned up a few times. The chain recombines TRBV5-1 with TRBJ1-1; the D gene is possibly TRBD1 (5 bases). The CDR3 length is 14 residues. Germline V gene sequence: CDR1 SGHRS, CDR2 YFSETQ. The ends were cut back, 4 bases at V and 5 bases at J, with 15 bases in the middle. The CDR3 reads CASSVSGTWTEAFF. In DNA, the CDR3 is TGCGCCAGCAGCGTGTCCGGGACGTGGACTGAAGCTTTCTTT. The full variable domain, rest sourced from reference TRBV5-1 and TRBJ1-1, is KAGVTQTPRYLIKTRGQQVTLSCSPISGHRSVSWYQQTPGQGLQFLFEYFSETQRNKGNFPGRFSGRQFSNSRSEMNVSTLELGDSALYLCASSVSGTWTEAFFGQGTRLTVV.

This chain joins TRBV14 and TRBJ2-4; no clear D gene. V was trimmed by 2 bases and J by 9 bases, leaving 11 bases between them. The CDR3 has 13 amino acids. From germline, CDR1 is SGHDN and CDR2 FVKESK. The CDR3 sequence: CASSQTYSGIQYF. Written as DNA, the CDR3 is TGTGCCAGCAGCCAAACTTACTCGGGCATTCAGTACTTC.

The CDR3 DNA is TGTGCCAGCAGCTTTTACCGGGACAAGGGCCAAGAGACCCAGTACTTC. The encoded protein is CASSFYRDKGQETQYF. The rearrangement joins TRBV9 to TRBJ2-5; a possible D gene is TRBD1 (6 bases). This CDR3 comprises 16 residues. Per the germline V gene, CDR1 is SGDLS and CDR2 is YYNGEE. The germline V and J ends were trimmed by 4 bases and 1 base, with 17 bases remaining between them.